The present entry profiles one TCR beta chain with its context. These data are taken from a study of control samples from healthy donors and cancer patients. Measured with immunoSEQ multiplex PCR; TCRdb has only the in-frame clones, and not every one. Of 150,000 to 200,000 clones in the sample, approximately 93% are singletons; the top ten hold over 6.5%. This CDR3 is built from 17 residues. V dropped 5 bases and J dropped 1 base, with 19 bases sitting between them. Germline V gene data show CDR1 as SGHTA and CDR2 as FQGTGA. This receptor was obtained from a middle-aged woman in good health. The source material was blood. The genes are TRBV7-3 and TRBJ2-3; D is possibly TRBD2 (6 bases). The CDR3 DNA reads TGTGCCAGCAGCACGAGACTAGGTAGTTCGGGCACAGATACGCAGTATTTT. Its protein is CASSTRLGSSGTDTQYF.